What follows are 22 T cell receptor beta chains derived from one specimen sequenced in a study of T cell responses to AZD1222 COVID-19 vaccine. Some clones are missing from TCRdb's copy, which holds only in-frame ones; the method was immunoSEQ multiplex PCR. Of about 100,000 clones in the sample, under 95% were seen once. This material consisted of peripheral blood, taken 28 days after the second AZD1222 dose. The receptors shown here come from an adult who received the AZD1222 COVID-19 vaccine.

This clone came up once. J is TRBJ1-1 and V is TRBV19; D perhaps matches TRBD1 (5 bases). This CDR3 contains 15 residues. V lost 9 bases to trimming and J lost 5 bases, with 22 bases between them. The V gene's germline CDR1 is LNHDA and CDR2 SQIVND (reference sequence). The CDR3 protein is CASFIGGDSATEAFF. DNA for the CDR3: TGTGCCAGCTTCATCGGAGGGGATTCGGCAACTGAAGCTTTCTTT.

The genes are TRBV4-1 and TRBJ1-2; 11 positions match TRBD1. From germline, CDR1 is MGHRA and CDR2 YSYEKL. V trimming: 4 bases; J trimming: 8 bases; junction bases outside the gene matches: 6. The CDR3 has 14 residues. CDR3 coding DNA: TGCGCCAGCAGCCCGTGGGACAGGGGGGACGGCTACACCTTC. Protein sequence: CASSPWDRGDGYTF.

This clone was recorded a few times. The rearrangement uses TRBV4-1 and TRBJ1-2; a weak D match, TRBD1 (6 bases). The CDR3 covers 14 residues. Germline CDR1 reads MGHRA; CDR2 reads YSYEKL. Deletions cut 3 bases from V and 6 bases from J, with 14 bases between. The CDR3 sequence is CASSQRGLADGYTF. CDR3 nucleotide sequence: TGCGCCAGCAGCCAGAGGGGGTTGGCCGATGGCTACACCTTC.

This chain joins TRBV7-2 and TRBJ1-2; tentatively, D is TRBD1 (6 bases). The CDR3 covers 13 residues. Germline CDR1 and CDR2: SGHTA and FQGNSA. V was clipped by 5 bases and J by 7 bases, with 14 bases between them. The CDR3 loop is CASSVSGDLGYTF. The CDR3 DNA reads as TGTGCCAGCAGCGTCTCAGGGGATCTTGGCTACACCTTC.

This sequence joins TRBV3-1 (or the pseudogene TRBV3-2) and TRBJ1-5; D is undetermined. The V end was cut by 4 bases, the J end by 4 bases, with 8 bases between. CDR3 length: 13 residues. Germline assignment: CDR1 LGHDT and CDR2 YNNKEL (reference sequence). CDR3 coding DNA: TGTGCCAGCAGCCGGGCCTTAAATCAGCCCCAGCATTTT. This codes for CASSRALNQPQHF.

The V gene is TRBV30, the J gene TRBJ1-2, with D perhaps TRBD1 (6 bases). Deletions cut 5 bases from V and 3 bases from J, with 16 bases between. CDR3 length: 14 amino acids. From germline, CDR1 is GTSNPN and CDR2 SVGIG (reference sequence). The CDR3 region is CAWGGDFPYYGYTF. The CDR3 coding sequence is TGTGCCTGGGGGGGCGACTTTCCTTACTATGGCTACACCTTC.

The V gene is TRBV2, the J gene TRBJ1-5; tentative D call: TRBD1 (5 bases). The germline CDR1 and CDR2 sequences are SNHLY and FYNNEI. This CDR3 comprises 15 residues. V was shortened by 5 bases and J by 4 bases, with 15 bases between the two germline ends. CDR3 DNA: TGTGCCAGCAGTCCGGGACTGTCCGAGAATCAGCCCCAGCATTTT. It translates to CASSPGLSENQPQHF.

V usage is TRBV24-1 and J usage is TRBJ2-2; the D gene is possibly TRBD1 (6 bases). This CDR3 is 16 amino acids long. Germline V lookup: CDR1 KGHDR, CDR2 SFDVKD. V lost 5 bases and J lost 0, with 12 bases in between. The CDR3 nucleotides are TGTGCCACCAGTGGAGGAAACAGGGCGAACACCGGGGAGCTGTTTTTT. Protein product: CATSGGNRANTGELFF.

J is TRBJ1-5 and V is TRBV4-1; D not resolved. CDR1 is MGHRA, CDR2 YSYEKL, per germline. The CDR3 has 15 amino acids. Trimming removed 0 bases from V and 0 bases from J, with 6 bases in between. As DNA, the CDR3 is TGCGCCAGCAGCCAAGACATATTTAGCAATCAGCCCCAGCATTTT. Its protein is CASSQDIFSNQPQHF.

In nucleotides, the CDR3 is TGTGCCAGCAGCTTCAGGGGTGATTCACCCCTCCACTTT. Its translation: CASSFRGDSPLHF. The V and J genes are TRBV5-4 and TRBJ1-6; D might be TRBD1 (6 bases). The germline V gene has CDR1 SGHNT and CDR2 YYREEE (reference sequence). This CDR3 is built from 13 residues. The V gene lost 2 bases and the J gene lost 8 bases, with 8 bases spanning the gap. Using reference TRBV5-4 and TRBJ1-6 for the parts outside the CDR3, the full variable domain is ETGVTQSPTHLIKTRGQQVTLRCSSQSGHNTVSWYQQALGQGPQFIFQYYREEENGRGNFPPRFSGLQFPNYSSELNVNALELDDSALYLCASSFRGDSPLHFGNGTRLTVT.

The chain carries TRBV7-2 and TRBJ1-3, with D tentatively TRBD1 (6 bases). V lost 1 base and J lost 3, with 13 bases in between. Germline V gene lookup returns CDR1 SGHTA and CDR2 FQGNSA. This CDR3 spans 16 amino acids. CDR3 in amino acids: CASSLVGRGSGNTIYF. DNA of the CDR3: TGTGCCAGCAGCTTAGTCGGCAGGGGAAGTGGAAACACCATATATTTT.

The chain joins TRBV28 to TRBJ2-7; D gene ambiguous. The CDR3 spans 15 residues. V was trimmed by 2 bases and J by 3 bases, leaving 14 bases between them. Germline V gene sequence: CDR1 MDHEN, CDR2 SYDVKM. CDR3 amino acids: CASSLTSMVNYEQYF. Written as DNA, the CDR3 is TGTGCCAGCAGTTTAACGAGTATGGTGAACTACGAGCAGTACTTC.

The J gene is TRBJ2-5, the V gene TRBV7-9; the match to TRBD2 covers 9 bases. CDR3 size: 15 residues. Per germline, CDR1 SEHNR and CDR2 FQNEAQ (reference sequence). The V and J ends lost 5 bases and 2 bases, in that order; junction bases with no gene match: 6. The CDR3 loop is CASSLGLAEQETQYF. The CDR3 coding sequence is TGTGCCAGCAGCCTGGGACTAGCAGAGCAAGAGACCCAGTACTTC.

The chain uses TRBV11-2 and TRBJ2-1, with 8 nucleotides matching TRBD2. This CDR3 has 15 residues. The ends lost 1 base at V and 3 bases at J; junction bases unmatched: 2. Looked up from germline, CDR1 is SGHAT and CDR2 is FQNNGV. The CDR3 loop reads CASSLAGGDYNEQFF. The CDR3 DNA sequence: TGTGCCAGCAGCTTAGCGGGGGGGGACTACAATGAGCAGTTCTTC.

V usage is TRBV6-5 and J usage is TRBJ1-2; 7 bases fit TRBD1. V was clipped by 6 bases and J by 2 bases; unmatched bases: 3. This CDR3 has 13 amino acids. The germline CDR1 and CDR2 sequences are MNHEY and SVGAGI. The CDR3 loop is CASRSQGNYGYTF. CDR3 nucleotide sequence: TGTGCCAGCAGGTCACAGGGGAACTATGGCTACACCTTC.

The V and J genes are TRBV7-2 and TRBJ2-7; tentative D call: TRBD2 (5 bases). The CDR3 totals 15 residues. V was clipped by 5 bases and J by 0 bases, with 14 bases between them. CDR1 is SGHTA and CDR2 is FQGNSA in the germline V gene. The CDR3 DNA reads TGTGCCAGCAGCCTTGGACTCTTGAGCTCCTACGAGCAGTACTTC. Translating gives CASSLGLLSSYEQYF.

The gene calls are TRBV5-1 and TRBJ2-3; the D is unclear. The CDR3 sequence is 14 residues long. Germline-derived CDR1 and CDR2 are SGHRS and YFSETQ. Trimming left V 2 bases short and J 1 base short, with 8 bases between. CDR3 in amino acids: CASSFGRGTDTQYF. Written as DNA, the CDR3 is TGCGCCAGCAGCTTTGGACGGGGCACAGATACGCAGTATTTT.

The V gene is TRBV6-2 or TRBV6-3, the J gene TRBJ1-2; weak D call: TRBD1 (5 bases). Germline V gene sequence: CDR1 MNHEY, CDR2 SVGEGT. V shed 5 bases and J shed 8 bases, with 15 bases lying between them. The CDR3 sequence is 13 residues long. CDR3 in amino acids: CASSPSAGFGYTF. DNA for the CDR3: TGTGCCAGCAGTCCCTCGGCAGGGTTCGGCTACACCTTC.

This chain joins TRBV5-4 and TRBJ1-2, with TRBD1 as a possible D gene (6 bases). The CDR3 covers 15 residues. Germline V gives CDR1 SGHNT, CDR2 YYREEE (reference sequence). Trimming left V 3 bases short and J 8 bases short, with 20 bases between. The CDR3 DNA is TGTGCCAGCAGCTCCCGGGGGAGGGGGAATTGGGGCTACACCTTC. The encoded protein is CASSSRGRGNWGYTF.

The CDR3 region is CASSGLAPWNTGELFF. Here the CDR3 DNA reads TGTGCCAGCAGTGGGTTAGCACCTTGGAACACCGGGGAGCTGTTTTTT. The chain couples TRBV2 to TRBJ2-2; D not certain. CDR3 length equals 16 residues. The ends were cut back, 4 bases at V and 1 base at J, with 13 bases in the middle. Germline lookup yields CDR1 SNHLY and CDR2 FYNNEI.

The J gene is TRBJ1-6, the V gene TRBV6-1; a weak D match, TRBD1 (5 bases). Germline lookup yields CDR1 MNHNS and CDR2 SASEGT. This CDR3 contains 18 residues. Between the trimmed V and J ends, which lost 2 bases and 3 bases, there was a span of 17 bases. The CDR3 DNA reads as TGTGCCAGCAGTGAACGGGGAGGGGCAGGAGGCTATAATTCACCCCTCCACTTT. Translation gives CASSERGGAGGYNSPLHF.

CDR3 sequence reads: CASGTSGYNEQFF. The CDR3 DNA reads TGTGCCAGCGGCACTAGCGGCTACAATGAGCAGTTCTTC. V and J are TRBV27 and TRBJ2-1, with 8 nucleotides matching TRBD2. The germline gives CDR1 MNHEY, CDR2 SMNVEV (reference sequence). V lost 8 bases to trimming and J lost 3 bases; unmatched junction nucleotides: 3. The CDR3 sequence is 13 residues long.